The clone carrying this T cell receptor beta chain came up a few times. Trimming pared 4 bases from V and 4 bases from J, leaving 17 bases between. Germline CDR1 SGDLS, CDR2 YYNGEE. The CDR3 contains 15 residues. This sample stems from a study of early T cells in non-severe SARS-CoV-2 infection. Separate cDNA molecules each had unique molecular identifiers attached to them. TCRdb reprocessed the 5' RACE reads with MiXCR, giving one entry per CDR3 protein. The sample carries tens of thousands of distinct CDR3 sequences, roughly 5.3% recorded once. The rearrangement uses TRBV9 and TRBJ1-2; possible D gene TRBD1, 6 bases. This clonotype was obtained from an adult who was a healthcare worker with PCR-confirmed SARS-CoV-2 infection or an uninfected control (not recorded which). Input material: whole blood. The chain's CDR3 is CASSPRPGQSYGYTF. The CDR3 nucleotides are TGTGCCAGCAGCCCCCGACCCGGACAGTCCTATGGCTACACCTTC. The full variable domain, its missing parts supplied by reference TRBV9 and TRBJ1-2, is DSGVTQTPKHLITATGQRVTLRCSPRSGDLSVYWYQQSLDQGLQFLIQYYNGEERAKGNILERFSAQQFPDLHSELNLSSLELGDSALYFCASSPRPGQSYGYTFGSGTRLTVV.